These T cell receptor beta chains were read from a single sample in a study of OX40 agonist ivuxolimab in advanced cancers. The data were produced by immunoSEQ multiplex PCR, yet TCRdb's version contains in-frame clones alone and is incomplete. The sample contains about 73,000 clones, roughly 90% of which appear only once. This specimen consisted of CD4+ or CD8+ T cells sorted from blood, obtained in a trial of the OX40 agonist ivuxolimab. The receptors come from an adult with an advanced solid tumor such as melanoma, head and neck, liver or kidney cancer. CDR3s include the opening cysteine and the closing phenylalanine or tryptophan. The D gene is left open where the match is weak. The size entry is marked missing in some rows and otherwise reads once, few, many or a size class.

d_gene	j_gene	v_gene	abundance	CDR3aa	CDR3nt
TRBD1	TRBJ1-1	TRBV6-1	NA	CASSEAGWQGGMNTEAFF	TGTGCCAGCAGTGAAGCGGGGTGGCAGGGGGGAATGAACACTGAAGCTTTCTTT
NA	TRBJ2-2	TRBV7-9	NA	CAISWPGGGELFF	TGTGCCATCTCCTGGCCAGGAGGCGGGGAGCTGTTTTTT
TRBD1	TRBJ1-1	TRBV9	NA	CASSPRVGRGLNTEAFF	TGTGCCAGCAGCCCACGAGTCGGCAGGGGGCTGAACACTGAAGCTTTCTTT
TRBD2	TRBJ2-7	TRBV5-6	once	CASSERGRGYEQYF	TGTGCCAGCTCCGAGCGGGGTCGGGGGTACGAGCAGTACTTC
TRBD1	TRBJ1-1	TRBV10-2	NA	CASSVPGGGEAFF	TGCGCCAGCAGTGTGCCAGGGGGCGGGGAAGCTTTCTTT
NA	TRBJ2-5	TRBV4-3	NA	CASSQGRGHGETQYF	TGCGCCAGCAGCCAAGGGAGGGGGCACGGGGAGACCCAGTACTTC
NA	TRBJ1-1	TRBV6-1	NA	CASSEIGEGTEAFF	TGTGCCAGCAGTGAAATTGGGGAAGGCACTGAAGCTTTCTTT
NA	TRBJ1-2	TRBV29-1	NA	CSVEVKYGYTF	TGCAGCGTTGAGGTCAAGTATGGCTACACCTTC
NA	TRBJ1-1	TRBV4-1	NA	CASSPGQLNTEAFF	TGCGCCAGCAGCCCAGGACAGTTGAACACTGAAGCTTTCTTT
NA	TRBJ2-1	TRBV9	NA	CASSVTSVPHEQFF	TGTGCCAGCAGCGTAACGTCAGTTCCCCATGAGCAGTTCTTC
TRBD1	TRBJ1-4	TRBV19	NA	CASSVPDRAEKLFF	TGTGCCAGTAGTGTTCCCGACAGGGCGGAAAAACTGTTTTTT
NA	TRBJ1-3	TRBV6-5	NA	CASSVTQYSGNTIYF	TGTGCCAGCAGTGTAACACAGTACTCTGGAAACACCATATATTTT
TRBD1	TRBJ2-7	TRBV7-8	NA	CASSSIWTGGYEQYF	TGTGCCAGCAGCTCTATTTGGACAGGGGGCTACGAGCAGTACTTC